This TCR beta chain appears in the sequencing data of a study of beta chain features in type 1 diabetes. Overall study context: Age, gender and cell yields were alike across patients and healthy donors. The study examined 107,917,701 sorted cells across all samples.

Reverse transcription of all isolated RNA meant that expressed TCRB transcripts were sequenced. The method was immunoSEQ multiplex PCR; TCRdb's version includes in-frame clones alone and lacks a portion of them. Among 300,000 to 400,000 clones listed, 9.5% to 10% were seen once. Points from the study as a whole: Patients with Type 1 diabetes showed moderately but significantly shorter TCRB CDR3s in all four CD4+ subsets. Fewer junction insertions and more nucleotide deletions appeared in type 1 diabetes patients.

CD4+ naive, central memory, regulatory and stem cell-like memory cells were sorted via CD45RO/CCR7/CD25/CD127/CD95/CD27. The CDR3 loop spans 19 amino acids. The germline V gene has CDR1 SGHTA and CDR2 FQGNSA. V lost 2 bases to trimming and J lost 0 bases, with 20 bases between them. Comment on this clone: Its antigen is currently unknown.

J is TRBJ2-1 and V is TRBV7-2, with a tentative D call TRBD1 (5 bases). This receptor was obtained from a young man with type 1 diabetes. Source material: central memory CD4+ T cells from blood. The CDR3 protein is CASSLTPTLGDNSYNEQFF. The CDR3 DNA is TGTGCCAGCAGCTTAACGCCTACTTTAGGGGATAACTCCTACAATGAGCAGTTCTTC.